This T cell receptor (beta chain) was retrieved from a study of blood T cell repertoires in COVID-19. Overall study context: T cells, B-cell-depleted T cells, or PBMCs provided the cDNA or gDNA that served as material.

Individuals drawn from 20 to 30 US areas were about 18 to 90 years old. The study recruited exposed participants who had met a COVID-19 case within 2 weeks before entry. The assay was immunoSEQ multiplex PCR, and TCRdb's table has in-frame clones only and misses some. The sample consists of hundreds of thousands of clones, 85% of them appearing once. This clone was observed at least ten times. Trimming pared 5 bases from V and 3 bases from J, leaving 14 bases between. The V gene's germline CDR1 is SEHNR and CDR2 FQNEAQ (reference sequence). This CDR3 has 15 residues. Source material: PBMCs or T cells enriched from blood (not recorded which). The receptor was isolated from a woman younger than 45 who had been exposed to COVID-19. The genes are TRBV7-9 and TRBJ2-1; maybe TRBD2 (6 bases). The CDR3 DNA reads as TGTGCCAGCAGCCGCCCGGGGGACTTCTACAATGAGCAGTTCTTC. As protein: CASSRPGDFYNEQFF.